The next 25 T cell receptor beta chains were all read from a single sample in a study of regulatory T cells in long-lasting Graves disease. To make TCR beta libraries, researchers used iRepertoire HTBI primers and Arm-PCR of CDR3 regions. From the multiplex PCR reads, TCRdb called clonotypes with MiXCR, one entry per CDR3 protein. The data contain roughly 360,000 distinct CDR3 sequences, about 12% of them singletons. Time point of the sample: newly diagnosed GD, antithyroid drugs for less than 3 months. PBMCs were the source of the RNA used for TCR sequencing. These data were likewise used in another study, on T cells in Graves' hyperthyroidism and ophthalmopathy.

Sequencing was performed on peripheral blood mononuclear cells (PBMCs), taken at new diagnosis, from a patient treated with antithyroid drugs. The origin of the receptors is a woman aged 18-29 years with Graves disease.

This clonotype was picked up many times. J is TRBJ2-4 and V is TRBV7-6; 9 bases align to TRBD1. Trimming at V came to 5 bases and at J to 9 bases, leaving 11 bases not matched to a gene. This CDR3 is built from 15 residues. The germline gives CDR1 SGHVS, CDR2 FNYEAQ. The CDR3 loop reads CASSPLTGGFGIQYF. The CDR3 region has the DNA TGTGCCAGCAGCCCCCTGACAGGGGGTTTTGGCATTCAGTACTTC.

This clonotype was observed at least ten times. The chain joins TRBV7-2 to TRBJ1-2, with a possible D match to TRBD1 (5 bases). CDR1 and CDR2 from the germline V gene are SGHTA and FQGNSA. This CDR3 is built from 14 residues. V dropped 2 bases and J dropped 3 bases, with 10 bases sitting between them. The CDR3 is CASSLPGWDYGYTF. CDR3 coding DNA: TGTGCCAGCAGCTTACCAGGGTGGGACTATGGCTACACCTTC.

This clonotype has a count of ten or more. The J gene is TRBJ2-5, the V gene TRBV7-9, with D possibly matching TRBD2 (6 bases). CDR3 length: 16 amino acids. The ends were cut back, 5 bases at V and 1 base at J, with 17 bases in the middle. Germline CDR1 is SEHNR and CDR2 is FQNEAQ (reference sequence). This chain's CDR3 is CASSPRLGGSQETQYF. Here the CDR3 DNA reads TGTGCCAGCAGCCCTCGCCTGGGGGGTAGCCAAGAGACCCAGTACTTC.

This clonotype was seen at least ten times. The gene calls are TRBV7-3 and TRBJ1-6, with a possible D match to TRBD1 (6 bases). Germline CDR1 is SGHTA and CDR2 is FQGTGA. V dropped 1 base and J dropped 11 bases, with 12 bases sitting between them. The CDR3 length is 14 residues. The CDR3 sequence: CASSLNGGSTPLHF. In DNA form, the CDR3 reads TGTGCCAGCAGCTTAAATGGGGGCTCGACACCCCTCCACTTT.

DNA for the CDR3: TGTGCCAGCAGTACGAGGACTACGGCTGGGGAGCTGTTTTTT. Amino acid sequence: CASSTRTTAGELFF. The chain carries TRBV27 and TRBJ2-2; TRBD2 might be the D (6 bases). CDR1 MNHEY and CDR2 SMNVEV come from the germline V gene (reference sequence). The germline V and J ends were trimmed by 5 bases and 8 bases, with 15 bases remaining between them. The CDR3 is 14 amino acids.

This clonotype was found a few times. V and J are TRBV12-3 or TRBV12-4 and TRBJ1-1; D is perhaps TRBD1 (5 bases). The V end lost 3 bases, the J end lost 6 bases, and 20 bases lay between the germline ends. The CDR3 is made up of 16 amino acids. The CDR3 loop is CASSFIVGDPMSEAFF. CDR3 bases: TGTGCCAGCAGTTTCATCGTGGGGGACCCCATGTCTGAAGCTTTCTTT.

V usage is TRBV20-1 and J usage is TRBJ1-1, with unresolved D. V lost 0 bases and J lost 3, with 8 bases in between. The CDR3 sequence is 13 residues long. Germline CDR1 and CDR2: DFQATT and SNEGSKA (reference sequence). The chain's CDR3 is CSARDTRHTEAFF. The CDR3 DNA reads TGCAGTGCTAGAGATACGAGACACACTGAAGCTTTCTTT.

In this sample, this clonotype turned up many times. This rearrangement joins TRBV12-3 or TRBV12-4 to TRBJ2-3, with TRBD1 identical over 7 bases. The CDR3 totals 15 residues. V shed 6 bases, J shed 3 bases, and the junction held 9 bases outside the gene matches. DNA of the CDR3: TGTGCCAGCAGCCCCGAGGGGGCCAGGACAGATACGCAGTATTTT. It encodes CASSPEGARTDTQYF.

This clonotype has a handful of counts. The gene calls are TRBV4-1 and TRBJ2-3; D remains unclear. Germline assignment: CDR1 MGHRA and CDR2 YSYEKL. CDR3 length: 14 amino acids. V shed 2 bases and J shed 6 bases, with 12 bases lying between them. This CDR3 is CASSQRGRSDTQYF. CDR3 sequence (DNA): TGCGCCAGCAGCCAACGAGGTCGGTCTGATACGCAGTATTTT.

This clonotype was observed a handful of times. The chain is built from TRBV9 and TRBJ2-1; D perhaps matches TRBD1 (5 bases). Germline V gives CDR1 SGDLS, CDR2 YYNGEE. The CDR3 extends over 14 amino acids. Trimming took 0 bases from V and 6 from J, leaving 10 bases between them. The DNA for the CDR3 is TGTGCCAGCAGCGTAGGGTCAGGGCGCAATGAGCAGTTCTTC. Translation gives CASSVGSGRNEQFF.

Worth noting for this clonotype: A much larger clone lies a single base off, so this may be a read error. The chain has TRBV12-3 or TRBV12-4 and TRBJ2-2; 7 bases agree with TRBD1. With 7 bases clipped from V and 3 bases from J, the junction kept 11 bases outside the gene matches. The CDR3 contains 16 residues. In DNA form, the CDR3 reads TGTGCCAGCATGCCCAGGGGGACGCTGGACACCGGGGAGCTGTTTTTT. Protein sequence: CASMPRGTLDTGELFF.

V is TRBV4-1 and J is TRBJ2-7; D call uncertain. The CDR3 contains 14 residues. V lost 1 base and J 6 bases, leaving 13 bases between the germline ends. Germline loops: CDR1 MGHRA, CDR2 YSYEKL. The CDR3 region is CASSQAIGLGEQYV. DNA of the CDR3: TGCGCCAGCAGCCAAGCTATAGGGCTAGGCGAGCAGTACGTC.

The V gene is TRBV4-2, the J gene TRBJ2-1; TRBD1 agrees at 9 bases. The CDR3 runs to 17 residues. From germline, CDR1 is LGHNA and CDR2 YNFKEQ. With 4 bases clipped from V and 7 bases from J, the junction kept 14 bases outside the gene matches. The CDR3: CASSRNGPGQGWNEQFF. The CDR3 DNA is TGTGCCAGCAGCCGAAACGGACCGGGACAGGGCTGGAATGAGCAGTTCTTC.

This clonotype was found many times. The chain has TRBV20-1 and TRBJ2-1; 8 bases fit TRBD2. CDR3 length equals 15 residues. Germline assignment: CDR1 DFQATT and CDR2 SNEGSKA (reference sequence). V lost 5 bases to trimming and J lost 4 bases; unmatched junction nucleotides: 10. The CDR3 DNA reads TGCAGTGCTCGGAACGGGACTAGTCGGTACAATGAGCAGTTCTTC. Translating it yields CSARNGTSRYNEQFF.

V and J are TRBV9 and TRBJ2-5, with D perhaps matching TRBD1 (6 bases). Germline CDR1 is SGDLS and CDR2 is YYNGEE. Trimming shortened V by 1 base and J by 3 bases, and 16 bases separated the two germline ends. The CDR3 is 16 amino acids. The CDR3: CASSVTGLGAEETQYF. The DNA of the CDR3 is TGTGCCAGCAGCGTAACAGGGTTAGGAGCTGAAGAGACCCAGTACTTC. The full variable domain, with the rest looked up from reference TRBV9 and TRBJ2-5, is DSGVTQTPKHLITATGQRVTLRCSPRSGDLSVYWYQQSLDQGLQFLIQYYNGEERAKGNILERFSAQQFPDLHSELNLSSLELGDSALYFCASSVTGLGAEETQYFGPGTRLLVL.

This clonotype has ten or more counts. The J gene is TRBJ2-3, the V gene TRBV20-1, with TRBD2 identical over 7 bases. The junction had 1 base not matched to a gene; V was cut back by 0 bases and J by 1 base. Germline assignment: CDR1 DFQATT and CDR2 SNEGSKA (reference sequence). This CDR3 comprises 14 residues. CDR3 loop: CSARDRGGTDTQYF. CDR3 bases: TGCAGTGCTAGAGATCGGGGGGGCACAGATACGCAGTATTTT.

The sample holds many counts of this clonotype. The chain carries TRBV24-1 and TRBJ2-1; D is possibly TRBD1 or TRBD2 (5 bases each). Trimming cost V 6 bases and J 4 bases, with 15 bases left between them. There are 15 residues in the CDR3. Per the germline V gene, CDR1 is KGHDR and CDR2 is SFDVKD. The CDR3 region has the DNA TGTGCCACCAGTTCGGGACCGCCCCGTTACAATGAGCAGTTCTTC. It is translated as CATSSGPPRYNEQFF.

The chain combines TRBV25-1 with TRBJ1-1, with 8 bases matching TRBD1. The trim removed 3 bases at V and 6 bases at J, leaving 3 bases unmatched. Germline V gives CDR1 MGHDK, CDR2 SYGVNS. The CDR3 spans 13 residues. CDR3: CASSDLDRAEAFF. The CDR3 region has the DNA TGTGCCAGCAGTGATCTGGACAGGGCTGAAGCTTTCTTT.

This clonotype appeared many times. This rearrangement joins TRBV20-1 to TRBJ1-5; unclear D gene. Germline-derived CDR1 and CDR2 are DFQATT and SNEGSKA (reference sequence). V was trimmed by 6 bases and J by 4 bases, leaving 13 bases between them. The length of the CDR3 is 13 residues. The CDR3 nucleotides are TGCAGTGCGCACACCACAGTAAATCAGCCCCAGCATTTT. Translating gives CSAHTTVNQPQHF.

V is TRBV6-2 or TRBV6-3 and J is TRBJ1-6; D is ambiguous. Deletions cut 6 bases from V and 0 bases from J, with 9 bases between. The CDR3 is made up of 15 amino acids. Germline V gives CDR1 MNHEY, CDR2 SVGEGT. This CDR3 is CASRSSSSYNSPLHF. CDR3 DNA sequence: TGTGCCAGCAGGAGCAGCAGCTCCTATAATTCACCCCTCCACTTT.

This clonotype has ten or more counts. V gene TRBV28 combines with J gene TRBJ2-3; the match to TRBD2 covers 7 bases. Trimming took 6 bases from V and 9 from J; bases not matched to a gene: 12. Germline-derived CDR1 and CDR2 are MDHEN and SYDVKM. The CDR3 extends over 14 amino acids. CDR3 loop: CASRKAGLVPTQYF. CDR3 DNA: TGTGCCAGCAGGAAAGCGGGACTCGTTCCCACGCAGTATTTT.

This clonotype was observed many times. This CDR3 is CASSDWGLGNSPLHF. CDR3 coding DNA: TGTGCCAGCAGTGACTGGGGCCTGGGGAATTCACCCCTCCACTTT. The chain is built from TRBV2 and TRBJ1-6, with D possibly being TRBD1 (5 bases). Per germline, CDR1 SNHLY and CDR2 FYNNEI. Deletions cut 3 bases from V and 7 bases from J, with 13 bases between. CDR3 length: 15 residues.

V gene TRBV27 combines with J gene TRBJ2-7; 11 bases are a match to TRBD1. Germline values: CDR1 MNHEY, CDR2 SMNVEV (reference sequence). With 3 bases clipped from V and 4 bases from J, the junction kept 5 bases outside the gene matches. The CDR3 covers 15 residues. The CDR3 bases are TGTGCCAGCAGTTTCTCCGGGACAGGGGGGTACGAGCAGTACGTC. Its protein is CASSFSGTGGYEQYV.

The chain carries TRBV28 and TRBJ2-5; 7 positions match TRBD1. With V trimmed by 5 bases and J by 5 bases, 8 bases remained unmatched. CDR3 length: 14 residues. In germline, CDR1 is MDHEN, CDR2 SYDVKM. Here the CDR3 reads CASSQRQGRETQYF. Written as DNA, the CDR3 is TGTGCCAGCAGTCAAAGACAGGGAAGGGAGACCCAGTACTTC.

This clonotype was counted a few times. The V gene is TRBV7-9, the J gene TRBJ1-2; D is undetermined. Germline V gives CDR1 SEHNR, CDR2 FQNEAQ (reference sequence). The germline V and J ends were trimmed by 3 bases and 3 bases, with 8 bases remaining between them. The CDR3 has 13 residues. In DNA, the CDR3 is TGTGCCAGCAGCTTCGGCGAAGACTATGGCTACACCTTC. The encoded protein is CASSFGEDYGYTF.